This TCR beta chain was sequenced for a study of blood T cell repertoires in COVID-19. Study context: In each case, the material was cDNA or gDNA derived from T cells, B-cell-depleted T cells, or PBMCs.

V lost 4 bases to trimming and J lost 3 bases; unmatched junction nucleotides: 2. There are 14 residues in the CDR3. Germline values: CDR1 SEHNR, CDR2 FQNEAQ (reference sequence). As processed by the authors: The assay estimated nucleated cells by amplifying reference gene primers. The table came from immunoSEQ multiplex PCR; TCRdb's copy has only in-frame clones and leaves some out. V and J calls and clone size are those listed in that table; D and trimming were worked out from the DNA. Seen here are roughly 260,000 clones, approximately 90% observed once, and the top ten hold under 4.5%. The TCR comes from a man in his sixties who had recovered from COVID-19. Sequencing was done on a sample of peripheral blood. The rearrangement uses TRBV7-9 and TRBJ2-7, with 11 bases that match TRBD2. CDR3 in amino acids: CASSYGTSGYEQYF. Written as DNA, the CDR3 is TGTGCCAGCAGCTACGGGACTAGCGGCTACGAGCAGTACTTC.